This TCR beta chain appears in the sequencing data of a study of blood T cell repertoires in COVID-19. Whole-study context: Samples of COVID-19 (acute and convalescent) were obtained from the United States, Italy and Spain.

Germline CDR1 and CDR2: LGHDT and YNNKEL (reference sequence). V shed 0 bases and J shed 6 bases, with 12 bases lying between them. The CDR3 has 15 amino acids. Per the original data handling: Amplification of reference gene primers provided the estimated nucleated cell counts. Only in-frame clones appear in the TCRdb table, and some are missing; sequencing was by immunoSEQ multiplex PCR. D and trimming come from the DNA, and the V and J calls and clone size come from that table. The repertoire holds 200,000 to 250,000 clones, with 86% as singletons. Sequenced: PBMCs or T cells enriched from blood (not recorded which). The chain recombines TRBV3-1 (or the pseudogene TRBV3-2) with TRBJ2-4; weak D call: TRBD1 (6 bases). The clonotype was recovered from a woman in her thirties who had been exposed to COVID-19. The CDR3 is CASSQDWGLGNIQYF. The DNA of the CDR3 is TGTGCCAGCAGCCAAGATTGGGGGCTGGGAAACATTCAGTACTTC.